This T cell receptor (beta chain) stems from a study of early T cells in non-severe SARS-CoV-2 infection. One entry per CDR3 protein, called by TCRdb with MiXCR from the 5' RACE reads. The data contain 90,000 to 130,000 distinct CDR3 sequences, roughly 12% of them singletons. CDR3 length equals 15 residues. Trimming stripped 7 bases from V and 0 bases from J, with 15 bases between. This chain uses TRBV12-3 or TRBV12-4 with TRBJ1-2; D is undetermined. The specimen comprised whole blood, sampled at baseline. The sequence came from an adult who was a healthcare worker with PCR-confirmed SARS-CoV-2 infection or an uninfected control (not recorded which). The CDR3 nucleotides are TGTGCCAGCACCACGGTGGAGGAAACTAACTATGGCTACACCTTC. Its protein is CASTTVEETNYGYTF.